Each of the 15 T cell receptor beta chains below was sequenced from the same sample in a study of cytomegalovirus exposure and HLA in healthy donors. PCR was performed using 60 Vbeta and 13 Jbeta primers. The repertoire was sequenced with immunoSEQ multiplex PCR; TCRdb's copy has only in-frame clones and lacks some. The sample has more than 100,000 clones. Sequencing was performed on PBMCs. These receptors were obtained from a man aged 18 to 29 in good health and CMV-seronegative.

The V gene is TRBV19, the J gene TRBJ1-3; D gene uncertain. Germline-derived CDR1 and CDR2 are LNHDA and SQIVND (reference sequence). The CDR3 consists of 15 residues. Trimming took off 3 bases at V and 4 bases at J, with 13 bases between the two ends. The CDR3 protein is CASSILGGLGNTIYF. The CDR3 DNA reads TGTGCCAGTAGTATCCTTGGAGGGTTAGGAAACACCATATATTTT.

The genes are TRBV10-3 and TRBJ1-3; 10 bases match TRBD1. The germline gives CDR1 ENHRY, CDR2 SYGVKD. CDR3 length: 15 residues. V lost 4 bases and J lost 7; bases outside the gene matches: 7. The CDR3 here is CAISGPGQGFNTIYF. CDR3 nucleotides: TGTGCCATCAGTGGACCGGGACAGGGGTTCAACACCATATATTTT.

This sequence joins TRBV6-5 and TRBJ1-2, with a possible D match to TRBD1 (6 bases). Germline V gene sequence: CDR1 MNHEY, CDR2 SVGAGI. The V and J ends lost 5 bases and 2 bases respectively, with 12 bases between them. This CDR3 is built from 14 residues. The CDR3, as DNA: TGTGCCAGCAGTACCCGGGACAAGAACTATGGCTACACCTTC. Translated: CASSTRDKNYGYTF.

The J gene is TRBJ1-5, the V gene TRBV7-2; D gene ambiguous. The germline V gene encodes CDR1 SGHTA and CDR2 FQGNSA. V was cut by 1 base and J by 6 bases, with 7 bases left in between. The CDR3 sequence is 13 residues long. This CDR3 is CASSLGAFQPQHF. The CDR3 DNA is TGTGCCAGCAGCTTAGGGGCTTTTCAGCCCCAGCATTTT.

This chain joins TRBV19 and TRBJ2-5; 7 bases are a match to TRBD2. Looked up from germline, CDR1 is LNHDA and CDR2 is SQIVND (reference sequence). V shed 5 bases and J 1 base; nucleotides not matched to a gene: 4. CDR3 length equals 14 residues. CDR3 bases: TGTGCCAGTAGTCCCCGGACTAGCCAAGAGACCCAGTACTTC. Translated: CASSPRTSQETQYF.

The chain links TRBV9 to TRBJ2-3; D remains unclear. The CDR3 sequence is 12 residues long. The ends were cut back, 0 bases at V and 9 bases at J, with 8 bases in the middle. Germline V gene data show CDR1 as SGDLS and CDR2 as YYNGEE. Written as DNA, the CDR3 is TGTGCCAGCAGCGTAGATGAGTACACGCAGTATTTT. Translation gives CASSVDEYTQYF.

This rearrangement joins TRBV5-1 to TRBJ2-7; D is perhaps TRBD1 (6 bases). Germline V gene sequence: CDR1 SGHRS, CDR2 YFSETQ. CDR3 length: 15 amino acids. V dropped 4 bases and J dropped 4 bases, with 18 bases sitting between them. The CDR3 coding sequence is TGCGCCAGCAGCGACCCCCCAGGGGCGGAATACGAGCAGTACTTC. Amino acids: CASSDPPGAEYEQYF. The variable domain in full, with the rest retrieved from reference TRBV5-1 and TRBJ2-7, is KAGVTQTPRYLIKTRGQQVTLSCSPISGHRSVSWYQQTPGQGLQFLFEYFSETQRNKGNFPGRFSGRQFSNSRSEMNVSTLELGDSALYLCASSDPPGAEYEQYFGPGTRLTVT.

V gene TRBV25-1 combines with J gene TRBJ2-4; no reliable D call. V lost 6 bases and J lost 5, with 11 bases in between. Germline V CDR1 and CDR2: MGHDK, SYGVNS. CDR3 length: 13 residues. In nucleotides, the CDR3 is TGTGCCAGCAGAGGTACAGTTCAAAACATTCAGTACTTC. This sequence encodes CASRGTVQNIQYF.

The CDR3 is CSARVIEKLFF. CDR3 bases: TGCAGTGCTAGAGTAATTGAAAAACTGTTTTTT. This chain connects TRBV20-1 to TRBJ1-4; D gene unclear. The CDR3 is 11 residues long. The V and J ends lost 1 base and 7 bases respectively, with 4 bases between them. Germline V gene lookup returns CDR1 DFQATT and CDR2 SNEGSKA (reference sequence).

The J gene is TRBJ2-7, the V gene TRBV7-7, with a weak D call TRBD2 (6 bases). CDR3 length: 14 residues. Germline-derived CDR1 and CDR2 are SSHAT and FNYEAQ (reference sequence). The CDR3 spells CASGLDSESYEQYF. CDR3 nucleotides: TGTGCTAGCGGCTTAGATAGCGAGTCCTACGAGCAGTACTTC.

The chain carries TRBV5-4 and TRBJ2-5, with 10 nucleotides matching TRBD1. With the DNA end fitting TRBJ2-7 better, the J assignment may be wrong. The germline V gene encodes CDR1 SGHNT and CDR2 YYREEE (reference sequence). The CDR3 contains 16 residues. CDR3 nucleotide sequence: TGTGCCAGCAGCTACCCTCGACAGGGGGCACCCTACGAGCAGTACTTC. This encodes CASSYPRQGAPYEQYF.

The V and J genes are TRBV28 and TRBJ1-4; weak D call: TRBD1 (5 bases). Per the germline V gene, CDR1 is MDHEN and CDR2 is SYDVKM. The CDR3 loop spans 14 amino acids. V gave up 2 bases and J gave up 4 bases, with 8 bases separating them. The DNA of the CDR3 is TGTGCCAGCAGTTTACGGGGGGGTAATGAAAAACTGTTTTTT. Residues: CASSLRGGNEKLFF.

As regards this clone: The junction does not match germline at one end; this may be a read error. The V and J genes are TRBV11-1 and TRBJ1-4; 8 bases align to TRBD1. The germline CDR1 and CDR2 sequences are SGHAT and FQDESV (reference sequence). The CDR3 contains 12 residues. CDR3 in amino acids: CASSLGQGQVGF. DNA of the CDR3: TGTGCCAGCAGCCTTGGACAGGGACAAGTTGGGTTT. Drawing the rest from reference TRBV11-1 and TRBJ1-4, the complete variable domain is EAEVAQSPRYKITEKSQAVAFWCDPISGHATLYWYRQILGQGPELLVQFQDESVVDDSQLPKDRFSAERLKGVDSTLKIQPAELGDSAMYLCASSLGQGQVGFGSGTQLSVL.

Concerning this clone itself: Additional DNA sequences in this sample encode the identical CDR3. V is TRBV5-8 and J is TRBJ1-2; D is undetermined. Trimming shortened V by 2 bases and J by 8 bases, and 10 bases separated the two germline ends. Germline V CDR1 and CDR2: SGHTS, YDEGEE. The CDR3 runs to 12 residues. The CDR3 protein is CASSFITSGYTF. Here the CDR3 DNA reads TGTGCCAGCAGCTTTATAACTTCGGGCTACACCTTC.

The V call is TRBV9, the J call TRBJ1-4, with D maybe TRBD1 (5 bases). CDR3 length: 13 amino acids. Trimming took 5 bases from V and 5 from J, leaving 10 bases between them. Germline CDR1 is SGDLS and CDR2 is YYNGEE. The chain's CDR3 is CASSRGGNEKLFF. CDR3 DNA: TGTGCCAGCAGTAGGGGAGGGAATGAAAAACTGTTTTTT.